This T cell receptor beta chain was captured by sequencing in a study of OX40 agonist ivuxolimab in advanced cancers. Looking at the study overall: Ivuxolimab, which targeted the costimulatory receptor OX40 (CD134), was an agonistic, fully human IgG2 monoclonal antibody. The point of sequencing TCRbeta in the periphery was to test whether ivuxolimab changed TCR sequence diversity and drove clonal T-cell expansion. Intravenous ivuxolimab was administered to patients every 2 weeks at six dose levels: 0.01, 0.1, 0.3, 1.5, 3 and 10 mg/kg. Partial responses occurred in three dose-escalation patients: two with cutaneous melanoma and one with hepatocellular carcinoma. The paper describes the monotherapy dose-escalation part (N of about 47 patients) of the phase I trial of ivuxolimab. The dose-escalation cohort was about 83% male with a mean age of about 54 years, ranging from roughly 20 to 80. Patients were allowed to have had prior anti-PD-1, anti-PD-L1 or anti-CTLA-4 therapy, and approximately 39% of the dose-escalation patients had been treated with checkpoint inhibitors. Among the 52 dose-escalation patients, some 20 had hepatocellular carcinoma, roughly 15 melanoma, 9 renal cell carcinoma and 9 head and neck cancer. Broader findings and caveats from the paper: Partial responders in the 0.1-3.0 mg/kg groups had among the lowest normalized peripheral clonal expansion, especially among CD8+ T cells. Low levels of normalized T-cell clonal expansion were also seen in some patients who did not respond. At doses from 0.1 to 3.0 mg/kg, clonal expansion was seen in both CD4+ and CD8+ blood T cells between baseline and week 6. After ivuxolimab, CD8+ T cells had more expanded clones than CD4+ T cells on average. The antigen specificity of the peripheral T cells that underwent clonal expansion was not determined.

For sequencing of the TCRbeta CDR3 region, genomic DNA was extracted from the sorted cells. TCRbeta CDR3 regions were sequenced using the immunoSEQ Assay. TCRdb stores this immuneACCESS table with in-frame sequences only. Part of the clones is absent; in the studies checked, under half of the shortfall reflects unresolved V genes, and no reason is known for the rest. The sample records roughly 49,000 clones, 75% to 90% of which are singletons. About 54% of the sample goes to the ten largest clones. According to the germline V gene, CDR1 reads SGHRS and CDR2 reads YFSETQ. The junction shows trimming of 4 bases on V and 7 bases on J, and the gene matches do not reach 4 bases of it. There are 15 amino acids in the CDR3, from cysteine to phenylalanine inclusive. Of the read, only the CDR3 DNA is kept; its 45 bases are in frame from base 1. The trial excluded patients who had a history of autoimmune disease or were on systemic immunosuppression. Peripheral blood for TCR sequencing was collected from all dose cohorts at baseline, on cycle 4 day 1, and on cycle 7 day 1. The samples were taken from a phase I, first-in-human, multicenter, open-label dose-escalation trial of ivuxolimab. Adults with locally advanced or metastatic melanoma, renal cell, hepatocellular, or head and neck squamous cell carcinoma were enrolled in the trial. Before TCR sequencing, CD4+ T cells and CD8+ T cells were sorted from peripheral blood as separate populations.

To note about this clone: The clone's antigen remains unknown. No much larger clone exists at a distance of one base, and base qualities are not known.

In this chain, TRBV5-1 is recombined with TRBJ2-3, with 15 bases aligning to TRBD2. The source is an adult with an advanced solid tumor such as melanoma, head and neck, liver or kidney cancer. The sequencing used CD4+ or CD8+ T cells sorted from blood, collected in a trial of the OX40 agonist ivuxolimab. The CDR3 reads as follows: CASSPGLAGGNTQYF. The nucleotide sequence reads TGCGCCAGCAGCCCGGGACTAGCGGGGGGAAATACGCAGTATTTT.